This T cell receptor (beta chain) is drawn from a study of Graves' ophthalmopathy and Graves' hyperthyroidism. Per the germline V gene, CDR1 is DFQATT and CDR2 is SNEGSKA (reference sequence). V was cut by 0 bases and J by 0 bases, with 15 bases left in between. CDR3 length: 16 amino acids. This clonotype came up many times. RNA transcripts were the source from which TCR beta CDR3 regions were amplified. Scientists carried out first-round RT-PCR using HTBI primers and then a second-round multiplex PCR. MiXCR, applied by TCRdb to the multiplex PCR reads, yields one record per CDR3 protein. The sample includes roughly 500,000 distinct CDR3 sequences, approximately 15% seen only once; the top ten take approximately 9.8%.

This receptor was taken from a woman aged 30 to 39 with Graves' ophthalmopathy. Sequences were obtained from blood. The V call is TRBV20-1, the J call TRBJ2-7; D remains ambiguous. CDR3 residues: CSARDLDAENSYEQYF. CDR3 in DNA: TGCAGTGCTAGAGACTTGGACGCGGAGAACTCCTACGAGCAGTACTTC.